This T cell receptor (beta chain) was sequenced for a study of shared clonotypes between healthy human individuals. Study findings and constraints: Non-shared clonotypes had lower generation probabilities than those shared by all four donors.

Concerning this clone itself: Its target is not known.

This CDR3 region has 12 residues. V shed 5 bases and J shed 5 bases, with 10 bases lying between them. Germline CDR1 MNHEY, CDR2 SMNVEV (reference sequence). Naive CD45RA+ and memory CD45RA-negative subsets were split from CD4+ cells. Evenly divided among several immunoSEQ plates was the genomic DNA of each subset. Some clones are missing from TCRdb's copy, which holds only in-frame ones; the method was immunoSEQ multiplex PCR. The sample holds roughly 1.5 million clones, under 99% seen once. The sequence came from a man aged 25-45 years in good health. The sample comprised naive CD4+ T cells sorted from blood. Subset described: CD45RA+ positively selected. The chain combines TRBV27 with TRBJ2-7, with D unclear. The CDR3 protein is CASSTRRDEQYF. The CDR3 DNA is TGTGCCAGCAGTACCCGTAGGGACGAGCAGTACTTC.